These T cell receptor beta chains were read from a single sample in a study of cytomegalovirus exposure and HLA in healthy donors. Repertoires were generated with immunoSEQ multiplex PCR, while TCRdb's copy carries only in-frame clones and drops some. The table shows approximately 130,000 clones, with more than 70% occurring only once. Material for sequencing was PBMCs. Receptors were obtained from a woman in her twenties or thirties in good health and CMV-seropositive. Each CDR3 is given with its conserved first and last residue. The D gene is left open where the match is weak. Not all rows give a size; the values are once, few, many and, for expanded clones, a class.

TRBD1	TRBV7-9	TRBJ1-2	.	CASSRSTGGGDGYTF	TGTGCCAGCAGCAGATCGACAGGGGGTGGCGACGGCTACACCTTC
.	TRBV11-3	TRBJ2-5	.	CASSPGLAVQETQYF	TGTGCCAGCAGCCCCGGCTTAGCGGTTCAAGAGACCCAGTACTTC
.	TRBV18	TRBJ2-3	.	CASSGYTGDTQYF	TGTGCCAGCTCGGGTTACACCGGGGATACGCAGTATTTT
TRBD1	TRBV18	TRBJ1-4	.	CASSLGQGAPGQLFF	TGTGCCAGCTCACTTGGACAGGGGGCCCCCGGACAACTGTTTTTT
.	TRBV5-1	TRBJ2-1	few	CASSPGGDSYNEQFF	TGCGCCAGCAGCCCCGGAGGGGACTCCTACAATGAGCAGTTCTTC
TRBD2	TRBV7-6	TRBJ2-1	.	CASRPTSGGADEQFF	TGTGCCAGCAGACCTACTAGCGGGGGGGCCGATGAGCAGTTCTTC
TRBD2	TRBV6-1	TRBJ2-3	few	CASSRLAGSTDTQYF	TGTGCCAGCAGTAGACTAGCGGGGTCCACAGATACGCAGTATTTT
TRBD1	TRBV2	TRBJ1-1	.	CASSLLGGDRGSTEAFF	TGTGCCAGCAGCCTACTCGGGGGGGACAGGGGCTCCACTGAAGCTTTCTTT
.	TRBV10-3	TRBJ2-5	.	CAISEKGVSQETQYF	TGTGCCATCAGTGAGAAAGGGGTTAGTCAAGAGACCCAGTACTTC
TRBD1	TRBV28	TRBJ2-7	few	CASSFLDRGNEQYF	TGTGCCAGCAGTTTCTTGGACAGGGGGAACGAGCAGTACTTC
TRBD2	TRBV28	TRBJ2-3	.	CASSLSGLAGGDTQYF	TGTGCCAGCAGTTTATCTGGACTAGCGGGAGGAGATACGCAGTATTTT
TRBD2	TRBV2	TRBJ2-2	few	CASSHTPSGGGRGDTGELFF	TGTGCCAGCAGTCACACCCCCAGCGGAGGCGGGAGGGGAGACACCGGGGAGCTGTTTTTT
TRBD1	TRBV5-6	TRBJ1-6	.	CASSWGTGENSPLHF	TGTGCCAGCAGCTGGGGGACAGGGGAGAATTCACCCCTCCACTTT
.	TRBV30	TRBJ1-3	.	CAWRGGGFGNTIYF	TGTGCCTGGAGGGGTGGGGGCTTTGGAAACACCATATATTTT
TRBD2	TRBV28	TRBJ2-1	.	CASRSYLAGGRNEQFF	TGTGCCAGCAGATCCTACCTAGCGGGAGGGCGAAATGAGCAGTTCTTC
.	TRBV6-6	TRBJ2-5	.	CASSPLRETQYF	TGTGCCAGCAGCCCCCTTCGGGAGACCCAGTACTTC
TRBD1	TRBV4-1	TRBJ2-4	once	CASSQVGSGGKNIQYF	TGCGCCAGCAGCCAAGTGGGGTCAGGGGGCAAAAACATTCAGTACTTC
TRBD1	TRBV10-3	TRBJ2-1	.	CAIGQGMSNEQFF	TGTGCCATCGGACAGGGGATGAGCAATGAGCAGTTCTTC
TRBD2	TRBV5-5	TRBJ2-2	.	CASSWGGPQNTGELFF	TGTGCCAGCAGCTGGGGGGGACCACAAAACACCGGGGAGCTGTTTTTT
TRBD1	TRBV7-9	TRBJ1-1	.	CASRQGGDTEAFF	TGTGCCAGCCGACAGGGGGGAGACACTGAAGCTTTCTTT
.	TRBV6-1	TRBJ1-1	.	CASNSGVNTEAFF	TGTGCCAGCAATTCCGGAGTGAACACTGAAGCTTTCTTT
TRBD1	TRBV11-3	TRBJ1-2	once	CASSLWDRTTPGYGYTF	TGTGCCAGCAGCTTGTGGGACAGGACCACTCCGGGGTATGGCTACACCTTC
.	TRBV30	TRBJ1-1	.	CAWSPTVEAFF	TGTGCCTGGAGCCCCACAGTTGAAGCTTTCTTT
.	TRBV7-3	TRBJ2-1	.	CASRGSYNEQFF	TGTGCCAGCCGGGGTTCCTACAATGAGCAGTTCTTC
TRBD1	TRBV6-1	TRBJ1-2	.	CASRGQALPYGYTF	TGTGCCAGCAGAGGACAGGCCCTACCCTATGGCTACACCTTC
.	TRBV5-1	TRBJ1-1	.	CASSSSDIPRGNTEAFF	TGCGCCAGCAGCTCCTCGGACATTCCGCGGGGGAACACTGAAGCTTTCTTT
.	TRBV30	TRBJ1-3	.	CAWNTDSGNTIYF	TGTGCCTGGAACACAGACTCTGGAAACACCATATATTTT
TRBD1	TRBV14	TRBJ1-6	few	CASSRQGRSSPLHF	TGTGCCAGCAGCCGACAGGGGAGGAGTTCACCCCTCCACTTT
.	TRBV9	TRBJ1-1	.	CASSSPPSGEAFF	TGTGCCAGCAGCTCCCCTCCTTCAGGAGAAGCTTTCTTT
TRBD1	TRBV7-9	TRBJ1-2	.	CASSLAGGDRGLGYTF	TGTGCCAGCAGCTTAGCTGGAGGGGACAGGGGACTAGGCTACACCTTC
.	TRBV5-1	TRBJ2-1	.	CASSLGDTYNEQFF	TGCGCCAGCAGCTTGGGGGACACCTACAATGAGCAGTTCTTC
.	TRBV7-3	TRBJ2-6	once	CASSLISGANVLTF	TGTGCCAGCAGCTTAATTTCGGGGGCCAACGTCCTGACTTTC
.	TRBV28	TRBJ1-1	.	CASSSPALPRDTEAFF	TGTGCCAGCAGTTCCCCGGCCCTACCGAGGGACACTGAAGCTTTCTTT
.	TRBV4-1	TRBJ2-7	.	CASSHDLASSYEQYF	TGCGCCAGCAGCCACGATCTAGCGAGCTCCTACGAGCAGTACTTC
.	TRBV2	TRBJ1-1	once	CASRGQLNTEAFF	TGTGCCAGCAGGGGGCAGTTGAACACTGAAGCTTTCTTT
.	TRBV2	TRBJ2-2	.	CASRPGTSNTGELFF	TGTGCCAGCAGGCCAGGGACATCGAACACCGGGGAGCTGTTTTTT
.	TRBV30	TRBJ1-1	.	CAWSRDSNTEAFF	TGTGCCTGGAGCAGGGACTCGAACACTGAAGCTTTCTTT
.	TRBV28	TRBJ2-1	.	CASSPSDRTEAGFF	TGTGCCAGCTCCCCTTCCGACCGGACGGAGGCAGGGTTCTTC
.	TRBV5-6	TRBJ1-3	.	CASSLRGSYGNTIYF	TGTGCCAGCAGCTTGCGGGGAAGCTATGGAAACACCATATATTTT
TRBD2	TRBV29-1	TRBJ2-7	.	CSVAVTSGDPYEQYF	TGCAGCGTTGCTGTGACTAGCGGGGATCCCTACGAGCAGTACTTC
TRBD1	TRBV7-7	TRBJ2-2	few	CASSLTGTGMSGELFF	TGTGCCAGCAGTTTAACCGGGACAGGGATGTCCGGGGAGCTGTTTTTT
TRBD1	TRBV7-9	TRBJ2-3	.	CASSLQPLRDRERDTQYF	TGTGCCAGCAGCTTACAACCACTCCGGGACAGGGAGAGAGATACGCAGTATTTT
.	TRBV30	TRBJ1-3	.	CAEPGGNTIYF	TGTGCCGAACCAGGGGGAAACACCATATATTTT
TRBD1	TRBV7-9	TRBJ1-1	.	CSSSATGTNTEAFF	TGTTCCAGCAGCGCGACAGGGACGAACACTGAAGCTTTCTTT
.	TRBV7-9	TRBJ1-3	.	CASSLEGGLENTIYF	TGTGCCAGCAGCTTAGAGGGAGGGCTGGAGAACACCATATATTTT
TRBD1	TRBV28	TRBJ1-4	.	CASIEQGGSGGEEKLFF	TGTGCCAGCATTGAGCAAGGGGGCAGCGGAGGTGAGGAAAAACTGTTTTTT